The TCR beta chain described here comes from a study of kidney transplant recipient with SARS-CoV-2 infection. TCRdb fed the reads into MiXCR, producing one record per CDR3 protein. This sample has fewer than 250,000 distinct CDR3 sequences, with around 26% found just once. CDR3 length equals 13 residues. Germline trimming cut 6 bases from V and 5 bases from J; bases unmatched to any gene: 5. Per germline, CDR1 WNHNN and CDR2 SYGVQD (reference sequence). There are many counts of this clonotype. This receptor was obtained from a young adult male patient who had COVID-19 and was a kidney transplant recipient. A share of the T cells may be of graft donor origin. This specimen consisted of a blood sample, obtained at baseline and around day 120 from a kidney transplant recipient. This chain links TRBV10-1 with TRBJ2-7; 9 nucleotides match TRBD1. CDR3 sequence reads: CASRGQGSHEQYF. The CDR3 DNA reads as TGCGCCAGCAGAGGACAGGGGAGCCACGAGCAGTACTTC.